What follows are 29 T cell receptor beta chains derived from one specimen sequenced in a study of CD8 T cells in ankylosing spondylitis. One entry per CDR3 protein, called by TCRdb with MiXCR from the 5' RACE reads. Of 250,000 to 300,000 distinct CDR3 sequences in the sample, about 20% are singletons; the top ten hold around 30%. Sequenced sample: blood, either unsorted or a sorted T cell fraction (not recorded which). These receptor sequences come from a male donor with ankylosing spondylitis or in good health (not recorded which).

This sequence joins TRBV5-6 and TRBJ2-6; D unresolved. Germline CDR1 is SGHDT and CDR2 is YYEEEE. The CDR3 totals 15 residues. Trimming left V 0 bases short and J 0 bases short, with 4 bases between. CDR3 protein: CASSLVNSGANVLTF. In DNA form, the CDR3 reads TGTGCCAGCAGCTTGGTGAACTCTGGGGCCAACGTCCTGACTTTC. Combining the CDR3 with reference TRBV5-6 and TRBJ2-6 gives the whole variable domain DAGVTQSPTHLIKTRGQQVTLRCSPKSGHDTVSWYQQALGQGPQFIFQYYEEEERQRGNFPDRFSGHQFPNYSSELNVNALLLGDSALYLCASSLVNSGANVLTFGAGSRLTVL.

This clonotype was observed at least ten times. The chain links TRBV7-6 to TRBJ2-7, with TRBD1 matching over 10 bases. Per the germline V gene, CDR1 is SGHVS and CDR2 is FNYEAQ. This CDR3 contains 14 residues. J lost 2 bases, V lost 4 bases, and 2 bases had no gene match. The CDR3: CASSYGTGAYEQYF. The CDR3, as DNA: TGTGCCAGCAGCTACGGGACAGGGGCCTACGAGCAGTACTTC. Looking up the rest from reference TRBV7-6 and TRBJ2-7 gives the full variable domain: GAGVSQSPRYKVTKRGQDVALRCDPISGHVSLYWYRQALGQGPEFLTYFNYEAQQDKSGLPNDRFSAERPEGSISTLTIQRTEQRDSAMYRCASSYGTGAYEQYFGPGTRLTVT.

The chain uses TRBV15 and TRBJ2-7; 9 nucleotides agree with TRBD2. The CDR3 covers 14 residues. The V and J ends lost 8 bases and 5 bases, in that order; junction bases with no gene match: 10. The germline V gene has CDR1 LNHNV and CDR2 YYDKDF (reference sequence). As DNA, the CDR3 is TGTGCCACCTTAGAGGCGGGAGGGCCCCACGAGCAGTACTTC. Protein product: CATLEAGGPHEQYF.

The CDR3 loop reads CASSYRRSTGEDQPQHF. In nucleotides, the CDR3 is TGTGCCAGCAGTTACCGTCGGTCGACAGGGGAGGATCAGCCCCAGCATTTT. V usage is TRBV6-2 or TRBV6-3 and J usage is TRBJ1-5; 8 bases fit TRBD1. V was clipped by 2 bases and J by 5 bases; unmatched bases: 11. The CDR3 runs 17 residues. Germline V lookup: CDR1 MNHEY, CDR2 SVGEGT.

The chain links TRBV12-3 or TRBV12-4 to TRBJ2-7; D not certain. V was pared by 6 bases and J by 0 bases, with 15 bases between. The CDR3 loop spans 15 amino acids. As DNA, the CDR3 is TGTGCCAGCAGCCCCTGGGCCATCAGCTCCTACGAGCAGTACTTC. This sequence encodes CASSPWAISSYEQYF.

Only a few counts were recorded for this clonotype. J is TRBJ2-1 and V is TRBV4-1; a possible D gene is TRBD1 (6 bases). CDR1 and CDR2 from the germline V gene are MGHRA and YSYEKL. The CDR3 consists of 15 residues. V was trimmed by 1 base and J by 8 bases, leaving 15 bases between them. This CDR3 reads CASSQVAGEWDEQFF. The CDR3 DNA reads as TGCGCCAGCAGCCAAGTGGCAGGGGAATGGGATGAGCAGTTCTTC.

This clonotype has ten or more counts. The CDR3 reads CASSLASQGDGTDTQYF. For the CDR3, the DNA is TGTGCCAGCAGTTTAGCGAGCCAGGGTGACGGCACAGATACGCAGTATTTT. The chain uses TRBV12-3 or TRBV12-4 and TRBJ2-3; D is perhaps TRBD1 (5 bases). Trimming took 0 bases from V and 1 from J, leaving 14 bases between them. The CDR3 loop spans 17 amino acids.

This sequence joins TRBV11-1 and TRBJ2-7; D gene ambiguous. V was cut by 1 base and J by 0 bases, with 10 bases left in between. Looked up from germline, CDR1 is SGHAT and CDR2 is FQDESV (reference sequence). The CDR3 has 15 amino acids. The CDR3 nucleotides read TGTGCCAGCAGCTTAGGAGGAGAGAGCTCCTACGAGCAGTACTTC. This encodes CASSLGGESSYEQYF.

The J gene is TRBJ2-5, the V gene TRBV7-6; D tentatively reads TRBD1 or TRBD2 (5 bases each). V was clipped by 1 base and J by 2 bases, with 8 bases between them. CDR1 is SGHVS, CDR2 FNYEAQ, per germline. This CDR3 has 14 amino acids. The chain's CDR3 is CASSLGGGQETQYF. CDR3 nucleotides: TGTGCCAGCAGCTTAGGGGGCGGGCAAGAGACCCAGTACTTC.

V usage is TRBV7-6 and J usage is TRBJ1-4; D remains unclear. This CDR3 contains 14 residues. V shed 0 bases and J shed 5 bases, with 7 bases lying between them. The germline V gene has CDR1 SGHVS and CDR2 FNYEAQ. The CDR3 DNA follows: TGTGCCAGCAGCTTAGCTGGCGAGAATGAAAAACTGTTTTTT. Its translation is CASSLAGENEKLFF.

In the case of this clonotype: Mismatch with germline at one junction end may stem from a read error. V gene TRBV5-5 combines with J gene TRBJ2-2; D is unresolved. The germline V gene encodes CDR1 SGHKS and CDR2 YYEKEE (reference sequence). There are 11 residues in the CDR3. The CDR3 DNA is TGCCCCCGTTCGAACACCGGGGAGCTGTTTTTT. The encoded protein is CPRSNTGELFF. Together with reference TRBV5-5 and TRBJ2-2, the CDR3 gives the full variable domain: DAGVTQSPTHLIKTRGQQVTLRCSPISGHKSVSWYQQVLGQGPQFIFQYYEKEERGRGNFPDRFSARQFPNYSSELNVNALLLGDSALYLCPRSNTGELFFGEGSRLTVL.

The chain couples TRBV27 to TRBJ1-6, with 7 bases lining up with TRBD1. CDR3 size: 16 residues. The germline CDR1 and CDR2 sequences are MNHEY and SMNVEV (reference sequence). The V segment lost 5 bases and the J segment 7 bases; nucleotides outside the gene matches: 11. For the CDR3, the DNA is TGTGCCAGCAGTGCCCCCTCGGGACAGCGAAATTCACCCCTCCACTTT. This sequence encodes CASSAPSGQRNSPLHF.

This clonotype was observed a handful of times. This chain connects TRBV3-1 to TRBJ2-1; 8 nucleotides match TRBD2. CDR1 is LGHDT and CDR2 is YNNKEL in the germline V gene (reference sequence). V dropped 5 bases and J dropped 4; count of bases not matched to a gene: 13. The CDR3 covers 17 residues. CDR3 coding DNA: TGTGCCAGCAGCTCCGGCGGTGGACTAGCTCCTTACAATGAGCAGTTCTTC. It encodes CASSSGGGLAPYNEQFF.

Concerning this clonotype: A much more abundant neighbour one base away suggests this may be a read error. The chain links TRBV20-1 to TRBJ2-1; 9 bases are shared with TRBD2. Germline loops: CDR1 DFQATT, CDR2 SNEGSKA (reference sequence). V lost 3 bases and J lost 6; bases outside the gene matches: 3. The CDR3 sequence is 13 residues long. CDR3 loop: CSARSSGVNEQFF. In nucleotides, the CDR3 is TGCAGTGCTAGGTCTAGCGGGGTCAATGAGCAGTTCTTC.

The gene calls are TRBV20-1 and TRBJ2-7; 9 positions match TRBD1. The CDR3 is made up of 15 amino acids. The junction had 12 bases not matched to a gene; V was cut back by 4 bases and J by 5 bases. The germline gives CDR1 DFQATT, CDR2 SNEGSKA (reference sequence). The CDR3 sequence: CSATPGQGYIDEQYF. The CDR3 nucleotides are TGCAGTGCTACTCCGGGACAGGGATACATCGACGAGCAGTACTTC.

This clonotype appeared a few times. The chain combines TRBV20-1 with TRBJ2-1; 7 bases agree with TRBD2. This CDR3 comprises 18 residues. V lost 0 bases to trimming and J lost 3 bases; unmatched junction nucleotides: 14. Germline V gene lookup returns CDR1 DFQATT and CDR2 SNEGSKA (reference sequence). Here the CDR3 reads CSARDEDAGGSSYNEQFF. For the CDR3, the DNA is TGCAGTGCTAGAGATGAGGATGCTGGCGGGAGCAGCTACAATGAGCAGTTCTTC.

The chain couples TRBV29-1 to TRBJ2-7; TRBD1 matches at 7 bases. The V gene's germline CDR1 is SQVTM and CDR2 ANQGSEA. The V segment lost 3 bases and the J segment 3 bases; nucleotides outside the gene matches: 5. The CDR3 has 13 residues. The CDR3, as DNA: TGCAGCGTTGAGGGGACAGCAGACTACGAGCAGTACTTC. Residues: CSVEGTADYEQYF.

This clonotype was seen a few times. This chain connects TRBV3-1 to TRBJ2-3; the D is unclear. The CDR3 contains 18 residues. Deletions cut 6 bases from V and 2 bases from J, with 24 bases between. Germline assignment: CDR1 LGHDT and CDR2 YNNKEL (reference sequence). Here the CDR3 DNA reads TGTGCCAGCAGTCAGTCCCCCTATCGACCCGGAATCACAGATACGCAGTATTTT. It encodes CASSQSPYRPGITDTQYF.

The chain has TRBV4-2 and TRBJ2-7; D is possibly TRBD2 (5 bases). In germline, CDR1 is LGHNA, CDR2 YNFKEQ. The CDR3 sequence is 15 residues long. V lost 0 bases and J lost 3, with 12 bases in between. The CDR3 is CASSQDELADYEQYF. The CDR3 region has the DNA TGTGCCAGCAGCCAAGATGAGCTAGCAGACTACGAGCAGTACTTC.

This clonotype came up many times. The chain is built from TRBV4-2 and TRBJ2-7; TRBD1 matches at 7 bases. Trimming cost V 1 base and J 4 bases; bases outside gene matches: 4. The CDR3 is made up of 14 amino acids. Germline V gene data show CDR1 as LGHNA and CDR2 as YNFKEQ. As DNA, the CDR3 is TGTGCCAGCAGCCAAGGGACAGGAAAATACGAGCAGTACTTC. It encodes CASSQGTGKYEQYF.

In this sample, this clonotype turned up a few times. The chain recombines TRBV6-1 with TRBJ2-2; D may be TRBD2 (6 bases). CDR3 size: 15 residues. Germline V lookup: CDR1 MNHNS, CDR2 SASEGT. Trimming removed 6 bases from V and 5 bases from J, with 16 bases in between. Here the CDR3 DNA reads TGTGCCAGCAGACCCTCGGGGGATTGGACCGGGGAGCTGTTTTTT. It encodes CASRPSGDWTGELFF.

The chain employs TRBV12-3 or TRBV12-4 and TRBJ2-5; D remains unclear. The CDR3 runs 14 residues. Between the trimmed V and J ends, which lost 2 bases and 7 bases, there was a span of 14 bases. CDR3 sequence reads: CASSLKIEELTQYF. In DNA form, the CDR3 reads TGTGCCAGCAGTTTAAAGATAGAAGAATTGACCCAGTACTTC.

The J gene is TRBJ2-5, the V gene TRBV12-3 or TRBV12-4; either TRBD1 or TRBD2 may supply D (5 bases each). V lost 5 bases and J 4 bases, leaving 11 bases between the germline ends. The CDR3 runs 13 residues. The CDR3 DNA sequence: TGTGCCAGCAGTGCCCGGGACGCAGAGACCCAGTACTTC. It specifies CASSARDAETQYF.

In this sample, this clonotype turned up many times. This sequence joins TRBV5-5 and TRBJ2-2; 15 bases line up with TRBD2. The CDR3 is 18 amino acids. The germline gives CDR1 SGHKS, CDR2 YYEKEE (reference sequence). J lost 0 bases, V lost 4 bases, and 4 bases had no gene match. This chain's CDR3 is CASSLGLAGGSNTGELFF. CDR3 nucleotides: TGTGCCAGCAGCCTCGGACTAGCGGGAGGGTCGAACACCGGGGAGCTGTTTTTT.

This clonotype was observed a few times. This chain joins TRBV3-1 and TRBJ2-1; D ambiguous. CDR3 length: 13 amino acids. Germline CDR1 is LGHDT and CDR2 is YNNKEL (reference sequence). The V end lost 0 bases, the J end lost 8 bases, and 8 bases lay between the germline ends. The CDR3 DNA sequence: TGTGCCAGCAGCCAAGAAGGTCGGCATGAGCAGTTCTTC. Translation: CASSQEGRHEQFF.

This clonotype was counted a few times. J is TRBJ2-7 and V is TRBV12-3 or TRBV12-4, with D maybe TRBD2 (6 bases). This CDR3 contains 14 residues. Trimming shortened V by 3 bases and J by 2 bases, and 11 bases separated the two germline ends. CDR3 sequence: CASSFSGLAYEQYF. CDR3 sequence (DNA): TGTGCCAGCAGTTTCAGCGGGCTAGCCTACGAGCAGTACTTC.

The V gene is TRBV6-5, the J gene TRBJ1-1, with D possibly TRBD1 on 5 matching bases. The CDR3 extends over 13 amino acids. Germline V gene lookup returns CDR1 MNHEY and CDR2 SVGAGI. Trimming shortened V by 4 bases and J by 8 bases, and 14 bases separated the two germline ends. CDR3 sequence reads: CASSFLRGVEAFF. As DNA, the CDR3 is TGTGCCAGCAGTTTTTTGAGGGGTGTAGAAGCTTTCTTT.

The CDR3 reads CATSDREGLGEQFF. The CDR3 DNA reads TGTGCCACCAGTGACCGGGAGGGCCTTGGTGAGCAGTTCTTC. The chain combines TRBV24-1 with TRBJ2-1, with 8 bases aligning to TRBD2. Germline V gives CDR1 KGHDR, CDR2 SFDVKD. The CDR3 has 14 residues. Unmatched junction bases numbered 7, after V lost 4 bases and J lost 9 bases.

The chain joins TRBV20-1 to TRBJ2-7, with 7 bases lining up with TRBD1. Germline V gene sequence: CDR1 DFQATT, CDR2 SNEGSKA (reference sequence). CDR3 size: 17 residues. V lost 0 bases to trimming and J lost 2 bases; unmatched junction nucleotides: 13. DNA for the CDR3: TGCAGTGCTAGAGACGCGGAGTGGGGGACAGTCACCTACGAGCAGTACTTC. Its protein is CSARDAEWGTVTYEQYF.